This note documents a single TCR beta chain sequence. Those enrolled, adults aged roughly 18 to 100 years, came from 20 to 25 US areas. Researchers sorted participants into cohorts using their self-reported clinical history. Up to 2 weeks before entering the study, exposed participants had met a COVID-19 case. The sample comes from a study of blood T cell repertoires in COVID-19. Trimming cost V 0 bases and J 6 bases; bases outside gene matches: 4. The CDR3 covers 15 residues. Germline V CDR1 and CDR2: SGDLS, YYNGEE. Measured with immunoSEQ multiplex PCR; TCRdb has only the in-frame clones, and not every one. The table has some 340,000 clones, more than 85% seen once; the top ten hold almost 4%.

The clonotype originates from a woman in her twenties or thirties who had been exposed to COVID-19. The rearrangement links TRBV9 to TRBJ2-1; TRBD2 matches at 9 bases. Sequenced sample: PBMCs or T cells enriched from blood (not recorded which). CDR3 loop: CASSVGLAGSNEQFF. The CDR3 nucleotides read TGTGCCAGCAGCGTAGGGCTAGCGGGGTCCAATGAGCAGTTCTTC.